This T cell receptor beta chain originates from a study of shared clonotypes between healthy human individuals. Study donors comprised healthy, HIV-negative adults devoid of recent acute infection or vaccination. TCRdb's copy holds only in-frame clones and misses some; the assay was immunoSEQ multiplex PCR. Seen here are under 600,000 clones, around 96% observed once, and the top ten hold around 0.067%. Note on this clone: Its antigen is not known.

The study, taken as a whole, reports: The represented genetic and exposure-history diversity was limited by the small number of donors.

The sequenced material came from naive CD4+ T cells sorted from blood. Noted subset: CD45RA+ positively selected. The source is a woman in her twenties or thirties in good health.

The CDR3 region is CASSLYSGSSYNEQFF. The CDR3 nucleotides read TGTGCCAGCAGTTTATATTCAGGGAGCTCCTACAATGAGCAGTTCTTC. This chain uses TRBV28 with TRBJ2-1, with D possibly called TRBD1 or TRBD2 (5 bases each). CDR3 length equals 16 residues. V was cut by 1 base and J by 0 bases, with 10 bases left in between. The germline V gene encodes CDR1 MDHEN and CDR2 SYDVKM.